Detailed here is one T cell receptor beta chain. A sample-barcoded 5' primer and a J-beta primer mix were used in a second PCR of about 7 to 12 cycles. From the 5' RACE reads, TCRdb called clonotypes with MiXCR, one entry per CDR3 protein. The sample lists 650,000 to 950,000 distinct CDR3 sequences; around 43% were seen once. V was clipped by 5 bases and J by 3 bases, with 14 bases between them. Germline V lookup: CDR1 MNHEY, CDR2 SVGAGI. CDR3 length equals 15 residues. This sample was included in a study of blood T cells in healthy people across ages. This TCR derives from a man between 60 and 75 years old in good health. Source material: blood. The chain recombines TRBV6-5 with TRBJ2-4; the D call may be TRBD1 or TRBD2 (5 bases each). The CDR3: CASSTGTVDKNIQYF. CDR3 in DNA: TGTGCCAGCAGTACCGGGACGGTCGACAAAAACATTCAGTACTTC.